This T cell receptor beta chain derives from a study of cytomegalovirus exposure and HLA in healthy donors. General study results and limits: Reportedly, cytomegalovirus status was diagnosed with high sensitivity and specificity. It was reported that TCR beta sequences correctly inferred the HLA-A and HLA-B alleles for most subjects.

PCR amplification relied on 60 Vbeta primers (plus 13 Jbeta primers). Some clones are missing from TCRdb's copy, which holds only in-frame ones; the method was immunoSEQ multiplex PCR. The data contain about 160,000 clones, 70% to 80% of them singletons. V gave up 9 bases and J gave up 5 bases; unmatched junction bases: 9. Germline V lookup: CDR1 SNHLY, CDR2 FYNNEI. The CDR3 totals 14 residues. Details on this clone: Its specificity is not known.

This clonotype originated in a man in his fifties or sixties in good health and CMV-seropositive. Input material: PBMCs. This chain uses TRBV2 with TRBJ1-1; 10 bases line up with TRBD1. The CDR3 here is CARTGQGRGTEAFF. The DNA for the CDR3 is TGTGCCAGAACGGGACAGGGGAGAGGGACTGAAGCTTTCTTT. The whole variable domain, filled in from reference TRBV2 and TRBJ1-1, reads EPEVTQTPSHQVTQMGQEVILRCVPISNHLYFYWYRQILGQKVEFLVSFYNNEISEKSEIFDDQFSVERPDGSNFTLKIRSTKLEDSAMYFCARTGQGRGTEAFFGQGTRLTVV.